These 4 T cell receptor beta chains came from one sample sequenced in a study of T cell changes during pregnancy in multiple sclerosis. The table came from immunoSEQ multiplex PCR; TCRdb's copy has only in-frame clones and leaves some out. The sample contains approximately 21,000 clones, just under 85% of which appear only once. The sequences come from CD8+ T cells from peripheral blood mononuclear cells, collected in the first trimester of pregnancy. Source of these receptors: a female donor in good health, enrolled as a control in a pregnancy study.

The chain uses TRBV13 and TRBJ2-2; 9 positions agree with TRBD1. Germline V gene sequence: CDR1 PRHDT, CDR2 FYEKMQ (reference sequence). The ends lost 5 bases at V and 5 bases at J; junction bases unmatched: 6. The length of the CDR3 is 15 residues. The CDR3: CASSTRDRDTGELFF. Here the CDR3 DNA reads TGTGCCAGCAGCACCCGGGACAGGGATACCGGGGAGCTGTTTTTT. Full variable domain (outside the CDR3, taken from reference TRBV13 and TRBJ2-2): AAGVIQSPRHLIKEKRETATLKCYPIPRHDTVYWYQQGPGQDPQFLISFYEKMQSDKGSIPDRFSAQQFSDYHSELNMSSLELGDSALYFCASSTRDRDTGELFFGEGSRLTVL.

The chain carries TRBV19 and TRBJ1-1; TRBD1 aligns across 7 bases. This CDR3 comprises 13 residues. After removal of 9 bases from V and 7 bases from J, the junction contained 11 bases not matched to a gene. Germline assignment: CDR1 LNHDA and CDR2 SQIVND (reference sequence). Here the CDR3 DNA reads TGTGCCAGCAGCGAGGTACAGGGGAGTGAAGCTTTCTTT. It codes for CASSEVQGSEAFF.

This rearrangement joins TRBV28 to TRBJ2-7; possibly TRBD1 for D (6 bases). The CDR3 totals 16 residues. Germline CDR1 is MDHEN and CDR2 is SYDVKM. The ends were cut back, 4 bases at V and 0 bases at J, with 16 bases in the middle. For the CDR3, the DNA is TGTGCCAGCAGTTCAGACACCGGGACATACTCCTACGAGCAGTACTTC. Translating gives CASSSDTGTYSYEQYF.

V is TRBV6-6 and J is TRBJ1-1, with D uncertain. This CDR3 region has 14 residues. V lost 3 bases and J 1 base, leaving 9 bases between the germline ends. Germline V gene lookup returns CDR1 MNHNY and CDR2 SVGAGI (reference sequence). The CDR3 is CASSYWGANTEAFF. CDR3 DNA sequence: TGTGCCAGCAGTTATTGGGGAGCGAACACTGAAGCTTTCTTT.